These T cell receptor beta chains were read from a single sample in a study of T-cell memory formation after mild COVID-19. TCRdb itself ran the 5' RACE reads through MiXCR, one entry per CDR3 protein. The sample shows 190,000 or so distinct CDR3 sequences, 25% to 35% of them seen only once. Sample: PBMCs or a T cell subset sorted from them (not recorded which). These receptor sequences come from an adult woman who had mild COVID-19 (a few samples of this study predate the infection). Cell type and time point are not known. CDR3s include the opening cysteine and the closing phenylalanine or tryptophan.

v_gene	j_gene	len	CDR3aa
TRBV9	TRBJ2-2	16	CASSALTSYSTGELFF
TRBV29-1	TRBJ2-3	14	CSVQVPGPPDTQYF
TRBV30	TRBJ2-3	13	CAWSSGTTDTQYF
TRBV20-1	TRBJ2-3	10	CSGGVGTQYF
TRBV5-1	TRBJ1-5	13	CASSLDTDQPQHF
TRBV18	TRBJ2-7	14	CASSPPGGQREQYF
TRBV19	TRBJ2-5	19	CASSIVSAGEYRVQETQYF
TRBV7-9	TRBJ2-4	16	CASSLPGAEIKNIQYF
TRBV5-1	TRBJ2-5	13	CASSSSGRETQYF
TRBV10-3	TRBJ2-3	14	CATSDRGFTDTQYF
TRBV5-1	TRBJ1-1	17	CASSSSGRQFMNTEAFF
TRBV4-1	TRBJ2-2	17	CASSPWGRGGNTGELFF
TRBV30	TRBJ2-7	14	CAWSVPPGVEEQYF
TRBV7-6	TRBJ1-1	15	CASSLGTGGNTEAFF
TRBV12-3/TRBV12-4	TRBJ2-2	15	CASRSGTVNTGELFF
TRBV5-6	TRBJ2-5	12	CASRLLGETQYF
TRBV11-2	TRBJ1-3	17	CASSLFIDEASGNTIYF
TRBV5-1	TRBJ1-1	13	CASSLELATEAFF
TRBV12-3/TRBV12-4	TRBJ2-7	10	CASTLPEQYF
TRBV7-3	TRBJ2-1	14	CASSPGSGYNEQFF
TRBV9	TRBJ1-2	14	CASSVASGPYGYTF
TRBV7-7	TRBJ2-1	13	CASSSGGGQEQFF
TRBV6-2/TRBV6-3	TRBJ1-4	16	CASSRPDSYSPEKLFF
TRBV2	TRBJ2-3	14	CASRPTILTDTQYF
TRBV29-1	TRBJ2-7	13	CSVEDDHSYEQYF
TRBV6-6	TRBJ2-1	17	CASSYSIGARGANEQFF
TRBV18	TRBJ2-1	11	CASSPVGDLFF
TRBV4-1	TRBJ2-5	16	CASSQDLGGGQETQYF
TRBV24-1	TRBJ2-5	13	CATSDLDGPGQYF
TRBV5-6	TRBJ2-1	15	CASSPEGGSYNEQFF
TRBV20-1	TRBJ2-3	15	CSASLAGGRTDTQYF
TRBV27	TRBJ1-1	15	CASSLTGGVLAEAFF
TRBV7-9	TRBJ1-1	14	CASSRATDNTEAFF
TRBV6-5	TRBJ2-3	15	CASRRLARSTDTQYF
TRBV30	TRBJ1-5	14	CAWSVGSGNQPQHF
TRBV2	TRBJ1-2	11	CACRAGGGYTF
TRBV12-3/TRBV12-4	TRBJ1-5	15	CASSTQGGPYQPQHF
TRBV7-2	TRBJ2-3	17	CASSYSSTSFGTDTQYF
TRBV12-3/TRBV12-4	TRBJ1-5	15	CASSSQGLWNQPQHF
TRBV3-1	TRBJ1-4	17	CASSRTGGSGGREKLFF
TRBV29-1	TRBJ2-3	14	CSVKQGADRHTQYF
TRBV27	TRBJ2-6	16	CASRDRGVFGANVLTF
TRBV7-3	TRBJ2-5	16	CASSHGPHSGAETQYF
TRBV9	TRBJ1-2	15	CASSVGGETNYGYTF
TRBV4-1	TRBJ2-1	18	CASSQVALAGGGYNEQFF
TRBV5-5	TRBJ2-4	15	CASSLGRRGENIQYF